This record looks at one T cell receptor (beta chain) sequence and its context. A read error may account for a junction end that differs from germline. The sample providers were healthy Caucasian people from Russia, aged about 6 to 95. This sample stems from a study of blood T cells in healthy people across ages. Sample-barcoded 5' priming and a J-beta primer mix drove a second PCR of 7 to 11 cycles. TCRdb used MiXCR to reprocess the 5' RACE reads, holding one entry per CDR3 protein. The sample consists of 650,000 to 700,000 distinct CDR3 sequences, approximately 30% of them appearing once. The source is a woman of 80 years or more in good health. Material: blood.

DNA of the CDR3: TGTGCCGGCAGCCAGGACAGATACAATGAGCAGTTCTTC. It encodes CAGSQDRYNEQFF. This rearrangement joins TRBV7-3 to TRBJ2-1; D may be TRBD1 (6 bases). The CDR3 contains 13 residues. Germline CDR1 is SGHTA and CDR2 is FQGTGA.